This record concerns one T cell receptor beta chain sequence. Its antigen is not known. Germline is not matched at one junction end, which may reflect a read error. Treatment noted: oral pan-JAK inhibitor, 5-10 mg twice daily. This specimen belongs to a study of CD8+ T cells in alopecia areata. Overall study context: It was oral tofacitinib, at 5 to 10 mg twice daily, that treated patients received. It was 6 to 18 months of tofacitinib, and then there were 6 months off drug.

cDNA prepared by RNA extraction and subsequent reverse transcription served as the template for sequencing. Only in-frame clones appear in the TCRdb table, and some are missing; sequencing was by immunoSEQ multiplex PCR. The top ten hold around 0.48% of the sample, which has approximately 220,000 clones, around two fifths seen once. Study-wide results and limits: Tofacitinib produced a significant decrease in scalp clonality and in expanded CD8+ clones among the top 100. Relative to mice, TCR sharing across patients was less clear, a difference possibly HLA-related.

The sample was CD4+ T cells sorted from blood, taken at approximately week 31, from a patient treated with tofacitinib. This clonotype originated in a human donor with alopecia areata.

CDR3 region: CASSSSGTRGEQFF. DNA of the CDR3: TGTGCTAGCAGCTCTTCCGGGACTAGGGGTGAGCAGTTCTTC. This chain uses TRBV7-7 with TRBJ2-1; 8 nucleotides match TRBD2. In germline, CDR1 is SSHAT, CDR2 FNYEAQ (reference sequence). This CDR3 is 14 amino acids long.